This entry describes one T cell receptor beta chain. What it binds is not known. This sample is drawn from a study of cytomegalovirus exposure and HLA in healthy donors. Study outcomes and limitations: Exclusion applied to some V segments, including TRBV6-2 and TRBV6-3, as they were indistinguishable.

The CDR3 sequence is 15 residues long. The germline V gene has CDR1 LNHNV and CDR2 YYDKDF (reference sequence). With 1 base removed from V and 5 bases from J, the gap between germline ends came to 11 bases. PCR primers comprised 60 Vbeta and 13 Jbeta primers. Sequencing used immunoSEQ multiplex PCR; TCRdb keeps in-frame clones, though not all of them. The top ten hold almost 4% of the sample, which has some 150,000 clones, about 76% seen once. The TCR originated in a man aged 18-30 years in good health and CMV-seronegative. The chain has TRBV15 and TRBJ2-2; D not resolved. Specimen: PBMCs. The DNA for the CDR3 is TGTGCCACCAGCAGAGTAACCGCCGGGACCGGGGAGCTGTTTTTT. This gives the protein CATSRVTAGTGELFF.